These T cell receptor beta chains were read from a single sample in a study of Ad26.COV2.S vaccination and SARS-CoV-2 variants. TCRdb keeps only in-frame clones here, not all; method: immunoSEQ multiplex PCR. The sample carries around 450,000 clones, approximately 89% recorded once. This specimen consisted of peripheral blood, obtained in a trial of Ad26.COV2.S vaccine versus placebo. These TCRs come from a person between 18 and 60 years old who received the Ad26.COV2.S COVID-19 vaccine or a placebo. Both conserved end residues are part of each CDR3. The D gene is left open where the match is weak. Part of the rows lack a size; the others show once, few, many or a class for expanded clones.

>TRBV7-6|TRBJ2-1|TRBD1|NA
CATSGGYNEQFF
TGTGCCACCTCAGGGGGCTACAATGAGCAGTTCTTC
>TRBV27|TRBJ1-5|NA|few
CASSLSYGSNQPQHF
TGTGCCAGCAGTTTATCGTACGGAAGCAATCAGCCCCAGCATTTT
>TRBV6-6|TRBJ2-2|NA|once
CASKGTGELFF
TGTGCCAGCAAGGGCACCGGGGAGCTGTTTTTT
>TRBV7-2|TRBJ2-4|TRBD2|NA
CASSSRRGAKNIQYF
TGTGCCAGCAGTTCCCGGCGGGGGGCCAAAAACATTCAGTACTTC
>TRBV4-3|TRBJ2-7|TRBD2|NA
CASSQGTGTRGIEQYF
TGCGCCAGCAGCCAGGGAACCGGGACTAGAGGCATCGAGCAGTACTTC
>TRBV7-9|TRBJ1-1|NA|NA
CASSLEENTEAFF
TGTGCCAGCAGCTTAGAAGAGAACACTGAAGCTTTCTTT
>TRBV11-3|TRBJ2-5|NA|NA
CASSPFPGERETQYF
TGTGCCAGCAGCCCCTTTCCGGGAGAGAGGGAGACCCAGTACTTC
>TRBV6-1|TRBJ1-1|NA|NA
CASSESPKRGTEAFF
TGTGCCAGCAGTGAAAGCCCCAAGCGGGGAACTGAAGCTTTCTTT
>TRBV5-4|TRBJ2-2|TRBD1|NA
CASSWDRAAGELFF
TGTGCCAGCAGCTGGGACAGGGCGGCCGGGGAGCTGTTTTTT
>TRBV30|TRBJ1-6|NA|NA
CASTHGRSSYNSPLHF
TGTGCCTCGACCCATGGGAGGAGCTCCTATAATTCACCCCTCCACTTT
>TRBV11-2|TRBJ1-2|TRBD1|NA
CASSFSRGQVYGYTF
TGTGCCAGCAGCTTTAGCAGGGGGCAGGTCTATGGCTACACCTTC
>TRBV6-6|TRBJ1-5|NA|NA
CASRDRGAQPQHF
TGTGCCAGCAGGGACCGGGGGGCGCAGCCCCAGCATTTT
>TRBV30|TRBJ2-5|TRBD2|NA
CAWENGGAATQYF
TGTGCCTGGGAAAACGGGGGGGCGGCGACCCAGTACTTC
>TRBV7-3|TRBJ2-3|NA|NA
CASSFIPPDTQYF
TGTGCCAGCAGCTTCATTCCCCCAGATACGCAGTATTTT
>TRBV30|TRBJ1-2|NA|NA
CAWSVNRYGYTF
TGTGCCTGGAGTGTAAACAGATATGGCTACACCTTC
>TRBV19|TRBJ2-1|NA|NA
CASSIGAGPLHNEQFF
TGTGCCAGTAGTATAGGCGCAGGGCCCCTACACAATGAGCAGTTCTTC
>TRBV7-8|TRBJ2-7|NA|NA
CASSLGRADTYEQYF
TGTGCCAGCAGCTTAGGCAGGGCAGATACCTACGAGCAGTACTTC
>TRBV4-2|TRBJ2-3|TRBD2|NA
CASSGTSGSDTQYF
TGTGCCAGCAGTGGGACTAGCGGATCAGATACGCAGTATTTT
>TRBV7-2|TRBJ2-1|TRBD2|NA
CASSLAAGGYNEQFF
TGTGCCAGCAGCTTAGCTGCGGGGGGGTACAATGAGCAGTTCTTC
>TRBV10-2|TRBJ1-1|NA|NA
CASSEVHTEAFF
TGCGCCAGCAGTGAAGTCCACACTGAAGCTTTCTTT
>TRBV7-3|TRBJ2-2|NA|NA
CASREPNTGELFF
TGTGCCAGCAGGGAACCTAACACCGGGGAGCTGTTTTTT
>TRBV18|TRBJ1-2|NA|NA
CASSPSRGPGGYTF
TGTGCCAGCTCACCATCTCGGGGTCCGGGGGGCTACACCTTC